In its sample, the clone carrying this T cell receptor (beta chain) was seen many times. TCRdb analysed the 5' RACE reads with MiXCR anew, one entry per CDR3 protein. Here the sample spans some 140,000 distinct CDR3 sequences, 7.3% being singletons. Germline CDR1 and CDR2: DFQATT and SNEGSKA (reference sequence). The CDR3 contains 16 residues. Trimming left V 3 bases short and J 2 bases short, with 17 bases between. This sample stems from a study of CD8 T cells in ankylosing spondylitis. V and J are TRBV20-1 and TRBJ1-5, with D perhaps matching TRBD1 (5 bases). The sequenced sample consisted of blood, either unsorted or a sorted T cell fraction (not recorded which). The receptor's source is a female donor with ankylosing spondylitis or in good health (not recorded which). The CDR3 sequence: CSASLGGVGGNQPQHF. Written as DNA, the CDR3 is TGCAGTGCTAGCTTAGGCGGGGTAGGGGGCAATCAGCCCCAGCATTTT.